Listed below are T cell receptor beta chains from one sample, sequenced in a study of early T cells in non-severe SARS-CoV-2 infection. TCRdb re-called the 5' RACE reads through MiXCR, storing one row per CDR3 protein. The sample has 63,000 or so distinct CDR3 sequences, about 10% seen once. Material: whole blood, obtained at baseline. The receptors originated from an adult who was a healthcare worker with PCR-confirmed SARS-CoV-2 infection or an uninfected control (not recorded which). The CDR3 runs from the conserved cysteine through the conserved F or W. D genes are given only for firm matches. Clone size is not always given. Where it is, it says once, few, many or a class for expanded clones.

d_call	j_call	clone_size	v_call	cdr3_nt	cdr3_aa
-	TRBJ1-4	few	TRBV2	TGTGCCAGCAGTGAGGTACCGAGTAATGAAAAACTGTTTTTT	CASSEVPSNEKLFF
TRBD1	TRBJ1-6	few	TRBV12-3/TRBV12-4	TGTGCCAGCAGTTTGGGCAGGGGGCTATCACCCCTCCACTTT	CASSLGRGLSPLHF
TRBD2	TRBJ2-7	many	TRBV7-2	TGTGCCAGCAGTCTAGCGGGAAGGTACGAGCAGTACTTC	CASSLAGRYEQYF
TRBD1	TRBJ2-3	few	TRBV7-2	TGTGCCAGCAGCTCCTCCGGGACAGGGACAGATACGCAGTATTTT	CASSSSGTGTDTQYF
-	TRBJ2-7	medium-sized	TRBV21-1	TGTGCCAGCAGCAAAGGTCGCGGGAGGAATAAAGAGGACTACGAGCAGTACTTC	CASSKGRGRNKEDYEQYF
-	TRBJ2-6	many	TRBV6-1	TGTGCCAGCAGGGATTTAATTAGCTCTGGGGCCAACGTCCTGACTTTC	CASRDLISSGANVLTF
TRBD1	TRBJ1-1	-	TRBV18	TGTGCCAGCTCTCGCCGGGACAGGGGGCTCTCTGAAGCTTTCTTT	CASSRRDRGLSEAFF
-	TRBJ2-1	few	TRBV5-5	TGTGCCAGCAGCTTGGGGAGGGGACCCTACAATGAGCAGTTCTTC	CASSLGRGPYNEQFF
TRBD2	TRBJ2-5	-	TRBV7-9	TGTGCCAGCAGCCAACTGGGGCTAGCGGGGGGAATATACCAAGAGACCCAGTACTTC	CASSQLGLAGGIYQETQYF
TRBD1	TRBJ2-5	few	TRBV7-9	TGTGCCAGCGGGCAGGGGGAGTACCAAGAGACCCAGTACTTC	CASGQGEYQETQYF
-	TRBJ2-7	many	TRBV29-1	TGCAGCGGGTTGAGGGGGTACGAGCAGTACTTC	CSGLRGYEQYF
-	TRBJ1-1	-	TRBV6-5	TGTGCCAGCAGTTATAGGGGCAGGGGGAACACTGAAGCTTTCTTT	CASSYRGRGNTEAFF
TRBD2	TRBJ2-1	-	TRBV6-2/TRBV6-3	TGTGCCAGCATAGAAGGGGATCCGGGACTAGCGGGAGCCAACAATGAGCAGTTCTTC	CASIEGDPGLAGANNEQFF
-	TRBJ1-6	-	TRBV30	TGTGCCTGGAGGAACCCAGCAGCTTCACCCCTCCACTTT	CAWRNPAASPLHF
TRBD2	TRBJ2-3	many	TRBV6-5	TGTGCCAGCAGTTACTCGGGCCTAGCGGGAGTAGATACGCAGTATTTT	CASSYSGLAGVDTQYF
TRBD1	TRBJ2-7	-	TRBV6-6	TGTGCCAGCAGTTCCGGGACAGAGTCCTACGAGCAGTACTTC	CASSSGTESYEQYF
TRBD2	TRBJ2-3	few	TRBV20-1	TGCAGTGCTAGGACGGGGACTAGCGGGGGAAGGGATACGCAGTATTTT	CSARTGTSGGRDTQYF
-	TRBJ2-7	many	TRBV29-1	TGCAGCGCTAAAGGGGATGACTACGAGCAGTACTTC	CSAKGDDYEQYF
TRBD1	TRBJ1-2	-	TRBV19	TGTGCCAGTAGTGCTCGGAGGTCCAGGGGGCTGGCGGACAACTATGGCTACACCTTC	CASSARRSRGLADNYGYTF
-	TRBJ2-5	-	TRBV29-1	TGCAGCGTGAGAAGCACAGTACTCCAGTACTTC	CSVRSTVLQYF
-	TRBJ2-3	many	TRBV12-3/TRBV12-4	TGTGCCAGCGAAGATCCATCAGGGCCAACAGATACGCAGTATTTT	CASEDPSGPTDTQYF
-	TRBJ2-2	few	TRBV4-1	TGCGCCAGCAGCTTCCACAGGAAAACCGGGGAGCTGTTTTTT	CASSFHRKTGELFF
-	TRBJ2-3	-	TRBV7-2	TGTGCCAGCAGCTTAGGGCGCGGGACGACGACAGATACGCAGTATTTT	CASSLGRGTTTDTQYF
-	TRBJ1-5	-	TRBV6-2/TRBV6-3	TGTGCCAGCAGACAACGCTGGCGGACTAGCAATCAGCCCCAGCATTTT	CASRQRWRTSNQPQHF
-	TRBJ2-5	once	TRBV2	TGTGCCAGCGATGGAGGGGAAGAGACCCAGTACTTC	CASDGGEETQYF
-	TRBJ2-7	many	TRBV2	TGTGCCAGCACCTCAGACTCCCCCGAGCAGTACTTC	CASTSDSPEQYF
-	TRBJ2-1	many	TRBV5-5	TGTGCCAGCAGTACCCTCGGGGGCAGCTCCTACAATGAGCAGTTCTTC	CASSTLGGSSYNEQFF
TRBD1	TRBJ2-3	many	TRBV6-2/TRBV6-3	TGTGCCAGCAGCCCCCAGACAGGGGGCATCACAGATACGCAGTATTTT	CASSPQTGGITDTQYF
-	TRBJ1-1	-	TRBV15	TGTGCCACCAGCAGAGATCGCCACACTGAAGCTTTCTTT	CATSRDRHTEAFF
-	TRBJ1-4	many	TRBV4-3	TGCGCCAGCAGCCAAGTGGGGTATCGGGAAAAACTGTTTTTT	CASSQVGYREKLFF
TRBD1	TRBJ1-4	many	TRBV30	TGTGCCTGGAGACAGACAGGGAGTGAAAAACTGTTTTTT	CAWRQTGSEKLFF
-	TRBJ2-3	-	TRBV29-1	TGCAGCGTAGACCTTGTAGTCACAGATACGCAGTATTTT	CSVDLVVTDTQYF
TRBD1	TRBJ1-1	-	TRBV25-1	TGTGCCAGCAGTGAATGGCGGACAGGAGGGACTGAAGCTTTCTTT	CASSEWRTGGTEAFF
TRBD2	TRBJ2-2	-	TRBV7-8	TGTGCCAGCAGCATGGGCCACACTAGCGGGGGGAACACCGGGGAGCTGTTTTTT	CASSMGHTSGGNTGELFF
-	TRBJ1-5	many	TRBV2	TGTGCCAGCAGCCGTACAGGGTTAGTACAGCCCCAGCATTTT	CASSRTGLVQPQHF
-	TRBJ2-6	few	TRBV15	TGTGCCACCAGCCACAGGGACCCTGGGGCCAACGTCCTGACTTTC	CATSHRDPGANVLTF
-	TRBJ2-6	many	TRBV5-1	TGCGCCAGCAGCCCAATAGGGCCTGGGGCCAACGTCCTGACTTTC	CASSPIGPGANVLTF
TRBD1	TRBJ1-1	-	TRBV3-1	TGTGCCAGCAGCCCACACGGGACAGGGGCCTACAACACTGAAGCTTTCTTT	CASSPHGTGAYNTEAFF
TRBD1	TRBJ2-7	many	TRBV6-2/TRBV6-3	TGTGCCAGCAGTTACTCTTTCCGGGACAGGCCGTACGAGCAGTACTTC	CASSYSFRDRPYEQYF
TRBD1	TRBJ2-2	-	TRBV5-4	TGTGCCAGCAGCGCAACAGGGGGCGGTACCGGGGAGCTGTTTTTT	CASSATGGGTGELFF
-	TRBJ1-1	-	TRBV11-2	TGTGCCAGCAGCTTCGATGGGCCTGAAGCTTTCTTT	CASSFDGPEAFF
TRBD1	TRBJ1-3	few	TRBV28	TGTGCCAGCGGGACAGGATTTAACTCTGGAAACACCATATATTTT	CASGTGFNSGNTIYF
-	TRBJ1-4	many	TRBV20-1	TGCAGTGCTAGAGATAAGGGTGAAAAACTGTTTTTT	CSARDKGEKLFF
TRBD2	TRBJ2-2	many	TRBV9	TGTGCTAGCAGCGTAGGACTAGCGGAAAACACCGGGGAGCTGTTTTTT	CASSVGLAENTGELFF
-	TRBJ1-4	many	TRBV19	TGTGCCAGTAGTCCGGGGGCTTATAATGAAAAACTGTTTTTT	CASSPGAYNEKLFF
-	TRBJ1-6	-	TRBV5-1	TGCGCCAGCAGCGGGGCCAGTAATAATTCACCCCTCCACTTT	CASSGASNNSPLHF
TRBD2	TRBJ2-1	few	TRBV29-1	TGCAGCGTTTCCTCTAGCGGGAGGGGCAATGAGCAGTTCTTC	CSVSSSGRGNEQFF